The rows below give T cell receptor beta chains drawn from one sample of a study of blood T cell repertoires in COVID-19. Repertoires were generated with immunoSEQ multiplex PCR, while TCRdb's copy carries only in-frame clones and drops some. The sample carries roughly 69,000 clones, about 80% recorded once. Sequenced input: peripheral blood. These receptors originate from a man between 50 and 59 years old with COVID-19, enrolled during active disease. Each CDR3 is given with its conserved first and last residue. D genes are given only for firm matches. For some rows the clone size is stated as once, few or many, or as a class when expanded; others skip it.

j_gene | abundance | d_gene | v_gene | CDR3aa | CDR3nt
TRBJ1-1 | - | - | TRBV5-4 | CASSLATRGNTEAFF | TGTGCCAGCAGCTTGGCTACACGGGGGAACACTGAAGCTTTCTTT
TRBJ1-3 | - | - | TRBV29-1 | CSAQGGGGNTIYF | TGCAGCGCCCAAGGGGGGGGCGGAAACACCATATATTTT
TRBJ1-4 | - | - | TRBV6-5 | CASSARAGAREKLFF | TGTGCCAGCTCTGCCAGGGCAGGGGCTCGCGAAAAACTGTTTTTT
TRBJ2-5 | - | - | TRBV2 | CASSWQQETQYF | TGTGCCAGCAGTTGGCAGCAAGAGACCCAGTACTTC
TRBJ1-1 | - | TRBD1 | TRBV18 | CASSPGQGAMNTEAFF | TGTGCCAGCTCACCTGGACAGGGGGCGATGAACACTGAAGCTTTCTTT
TRBJ2-4 | once | TRBD1 | TRBV7-9 | CASSFEFQGEHQYF | TGTGCCAGCAGCTTCGAGTTTCAGGGGGAACATCAGTACTTC
TRBJ1-2 | - | - | TRBV21-1 | CASSKPGTGGDPDGYTF | TGTGCCAGCAGCAAACCAGGGACAGGGGGCGACCCCGATGGCTACACCTTC
TRBJ2-2 | - | TRBD2 | TRBV5-1 | CASSLSSLAGGNTGELFF | TGCGCCAGCAGCTTGTCGTCCCTAGCGGGGGGGAACACCGGGGAGCTGTTTTTT
TRBJ2-6 | - | - | TRBV19 | CASKPGGANVLTF | TGTGCCAGTAAACCAGGTGGGGCCAACGTCCTGACTTTC
TRBJ2-3 | - | - | TRBV21-1 | CASSNTVGHRSTDTQYF | TGTGCCAGCAGTAACACAGTAGGACATCGGAGCACAGATACGCAGTATTTT
TRBJ1-2 | - | TRBD1 | TRBV9 | CASTPYRDRGHPFYGYTF | TGTGCCAGCACCCCATACCGGGACAGGGGTCACCCCTTCTATGGCTACACCTTC
TRBJ1-6 | - | - | TRBV30 | CAWSSELTDSPLHF | TGTGCCTGGAGTTCAGAACTGACAGATTCACCCCTCCACTTT
TRBJ2-1 | few | TRBD2 | TRBV13 | CASTLATGGQFF | TGTGCCAGCACCTTGGCTACGGGGGGGCAGTTCTTC
TRBJ2-7 | - | TRBD1 | TRBV4-2 | CASSQVRTGGGFYEQYF | TGTGCCAGCAGCCAAGTGCGGACAGGGGGCGGATTCTACGAGCAGTACTTC
TRBJ2-1 | - | TRBD1 | TRBV15 | CATSRWTGGAYNEQFF | TGTGCCACCAGCAGATGGACAGGGGGCGCCTACAATGAGCAGTTCTTC
TRBJ1-4 | - | - | TRBV27 | CASSLSGAGSNEKLFF | TGTGCCAGCAGTCTAAGCGGGGCGGGAAGTAATGAAAAACTGTTTTTT
TRBJ1-2 | - | TRBD1 | TRBV5-6 | CASSSQGRGIDPSGYTF | TGTGCCAGCAGCTCCCAAGGCAGGGGGATCGATCCCAGTGGCTACACCTTC
TRBJ1-4 | - | - | TRBV6-5 | CASSNYGGGEKLFF | TGTGCCAGCAGTAACTATGGGGGCGGTGAAAAACTGTTTTTT
TRBJ1-6 | - | - | TRBV5-6 | CASSYQQRGSPLHF | TGTGCCAGCAGCTACCAACAAAGGGGGTCACCCCTCCACTTT
TRBJ1-2 | - | TRBD1 | TRBV19 | CASSTGTGGKNYGYTF | TGTGCCAGTAGTACCGGGACAGGGGGCAAAAACTATGGCTACACCTTC
TRBJ1-2 | - | - | TRBV29-1 | CSVEREVSGYTF | TGCAGCGTTGAGCGGGAGGTGAGCGGCTACACCTTC
TRBJ1-1 | many | - | TRBV21-1 | CASSPGQSNTEAFF | TGTGCCAGCAGCCCGGGACAGTCGAACACTGAAGCTTTCTTT
TRBJ1-1 | - | - | TRBV13 | CASSEGRSPTEAFF | TGTGCCAGCAGCGAAGGCAGGTCCCCCACTGAAGCTTTCTTT
TRBJ2-1 | - | TRBD1 | TRBV10-1 | CASSGKGRDSQNNEQFF | TGCGCCAGCAGTGGGAAAGGCCGGGACAGCCAAAACAATGAGCAGTTCTTC
TRBJ1-2 | few | TRBD1 | TRBV6-2/TRBV6-3 | CASSYSRTGGSNYGYTF | TGTGCCAGCAGTTACTCACGGACAGGGGGAAGTAACTATGGCTACACCTTC
TRBJ2-1 | - | TRBD1 | TRBV18 | CASSLGTDNEQFF | TGTGCCAGCTCACTAGGGACAGACAATGAGCAGTTCTTC
TRBJ2-7 | - | - | TRBV3-1/TRBV3-2 | CASSPQVSSYEQYF | TGTGCCAGCAGCCCACAGGTGAGCTCCTACGAGCAGTACTTC
TRBJ1-6 | - | - | TRBV7-2 | CASSWDTLRTALHF | TGTGCCAGCAGCTGGGACACGCTAAGGACAGCCCTCCACTTT
TRBJ1-3 | - | - | TRBV2 | CASSRDISGNTIYF | TGTGCCAGCAGTAGAGACATCTCTGGAAACACCATATATTTT
TRBJ1-6 | - | - | TRBV11-2 | CASSPLWGDSPLHF | TGTGCCAGCAGCCCCCTTTGGGGGGATTCACCCCTCCACTTT
TRBJ2-3 | - | - | TRBV24-1 | CATSPGGLSTDTQYF | TGTGCCACCAGCCCTGGCGGCCTAAGCACAGATACGCAGTATTTT
TRBJ2-5 | once | - | TRBV5-6 | CASSLVQQETQYF | TGTGCCAGCAGCTTGGTGCAGCAAGAGACCCAGTACTTC
TRBJ2-7 | - | TRBD1 | TRBV30 | CAWSPSPGTGLREQYF | TGTGCCTGGAGTCCTAGCCCAGGGACAGGGTTACGCGAGCAGTACTTC
TRBJ2-7 | - | TRBD2 | TRBV12-3/TRBV12-4 | CASNRGEGEQYF | TGTGCCAGCAATCGGGGGGAAGGCGAGCAGTACTTC
TRBJ2-7 | - | TRBD1 | TRBV19 | CASSIGTGGYEQYF | TGTGCCAGTAGTATTGGGACAGGGGGCTACGAGCAGTACTTC
TRBJ1-2 | - | - | TRBV11-2 | CASSPGPYGYTF | TGTGCCAGCAGTCCTGGGCCCTATGGCTACACCTTC
TRBJ1-5 | few | TRBD1 | TRBV6-6 | CASRTGQGNQPQHF | TGTGCCAGCAGGACGGGACAGGGCAACCAGCCCCAGCATTTT
TRBJ2-7 | - | - | TRBV7-9 | CASSSPSIWTSSYEQYF | TGTGCCAGCAGCTCACCTTCCATCTGGACATCCTCCTACGAGCAGTACTTC
TRBJ2-7 | - | TRBD1 | TRBV2 | CASSEARQGAYEQYF | TGTGCCAGCAGTGAAGCGCGGCAGGGGGCGTACGAGCAGTACTTC
TRBJ2-1 | - | TRBD2 | TRBV7-9 | CASSLAGGADSIGQFF | TGTGCCAGCAGCTTAGCCGGGGGGGCCGATTCAATTGGGCAGTTCTTC
TRBJ2-5 | - | - | TRBV11-2 | CASSFGTGRRQETQYF | TGTGCCAGCAGCTTCGGTACAGGGCGCCGACAAGAGACCCAGTACTTC
TRBJ1-5 | few | - | TRBV6-5 | CASSYLGSNQPQHF | TGTGCCAGCAGTTACTTAGGGAGTAATCAGCCCCAGCATTTT
TRBJ1-1 | - | TRBD1 | TRBV19 | CASNIYLGPGQVLNTEAFF | TGTGCCAGTAATATATATTTGGGTCCGGGACAGGTACTTAACACTGAAGCTTTCTTT
TRBJ2-7 | - | TRBD2 | TRBV9 | CASSAGLAGGFYEQYF | TGTGCCAGCAGCGCCGGACTAGCGGGGGGTTTCTACGAGCAGTACTTC
TRBJ1-2 | - | - | TRBV6-5 | CASSYTGKTHGYTF | TGTGCCAGCAGTTATACAGGGAAAACACATGGCTACACCTTC
TRBJ1-2 | - | - | TRBV5-1 | CASSTGAGSGGYTF | TGCGCCAGCAGCACTGGTGCGGGGTCCGGAGGCTACACCTTC
TRBJ2-7 | - | TRBD1 | TRBV20-1 | CSASVIGGAYEQYF | TGCAGTGCTAGTGTTATAGGGGGCGCCTACGAGCAGTACTTC
TRBJ2-7 | - | - | TRBV2 | CASSEAPGLSYEQYF | TGTGCCAGCAGTGAAGCGCCGGGACTTTCCTACGAGCAGTACTTC
TRBJ2-1 | - | - | TRBV24-1 | CATSEGDYNEQFF | TGTGCCACCAGTGAAGGGGATTACAATGAGCAGTTCTTC
TRBJ2-2 | - | TRBD2 | TRBV27 | CASLRGGTGELFF | TGTGCCAGCCTTCGCGGGGGGACCGGGGAGCTGTTTTTT
TRBJ1-1 | - | TRBD1 | TRBV30 | CAWSVIRDRGRTEAFF | TGTGCCTGGAGTGTCATCCGGGACAGGGGGCGCACTGAAGCTTTCTTT
TRBJ2-2 | - | - | TRBV19 | CASSIKVPTNTGELFF | TGTGCCAGTAGTATTAAAGTGCCTACGAACACCGGGGAGCTGTTTTTT
TRBJ1-5 | - | - | TRBV4-1 | CASSDYSKGQPQHF | TGCGCCAGCAGCGATTATAGCAAAGGACAGCCCCAGCATTTT